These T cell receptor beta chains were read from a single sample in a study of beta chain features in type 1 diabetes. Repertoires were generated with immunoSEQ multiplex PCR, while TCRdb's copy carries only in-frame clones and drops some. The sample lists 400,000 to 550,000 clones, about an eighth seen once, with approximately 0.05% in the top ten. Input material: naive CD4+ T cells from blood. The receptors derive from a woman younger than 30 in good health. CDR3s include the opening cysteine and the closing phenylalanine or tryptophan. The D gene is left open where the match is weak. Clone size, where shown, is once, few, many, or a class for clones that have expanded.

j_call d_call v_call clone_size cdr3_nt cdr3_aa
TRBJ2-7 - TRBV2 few TGTGCCAGCAACGCAGGGCGTGGGTCCTACGAGCAGTACTTC CASNAGRGSYEQYF
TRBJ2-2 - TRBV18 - TGTGCCAGCTCACTCCTAGACCCCGGGGAGCTGTTTTTT CASSLLDPGELFF
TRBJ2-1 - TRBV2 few TGTGCCAGCAGTGAACCGGGACGGGAGCAGTTCTTC CASSEPGREQFF
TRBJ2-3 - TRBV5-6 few TGTGCCAGCAGCGCCAGCGGTTTCCACACAGATACGCAGTATTTT CASSASGFHTDTQYF
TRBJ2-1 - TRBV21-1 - TGTGCCAGCAGCAAAGGGACACATTACAATGAGCAGTTCTTC CASSKGTHYNEQFF
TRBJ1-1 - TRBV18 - TGTGCCAGCTCACCAAACAAGGGAGATGAAGCTTTCTTT CASSPNKGDEAFF
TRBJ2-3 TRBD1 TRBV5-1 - TGCGCCAGCAGCTTGTCGACAGGGATCTTGGATACGCAGTATTTT CASSLSTGILDTQYF
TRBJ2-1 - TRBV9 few TGTGCCAGCAGCACCGGGGCGGGGAATGAGCAGTTCTTC CASSTGAGNEQFF
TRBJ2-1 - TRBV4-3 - TGCGCCAGCAGCCAAGATGCCAGGGGAACTTACAATGAGCAGTTCTTC CASSQDARGTYNEQFF
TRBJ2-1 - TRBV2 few TGTGCCACCCTACAGAATCGCCGGTGGGGTGAGCAGTTCTTC CATLQNRRWGEQFF
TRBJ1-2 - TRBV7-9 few TGTGCGAGCAGCTTAGGGCCGGGCAACTATGGCTACACCTTC CASSLGPGNYGYTF
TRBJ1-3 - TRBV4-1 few TGCGCCAGCAGCCAAGGGAGACAGTCTATCTATGGAAACACCATATATTTT CASSQGRQSIYGNTIYF
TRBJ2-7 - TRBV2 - TGTGCCAGCAGGATGACGGAGATCTCCTACGAGCAGTACTTC CASRMTEISYEQYF
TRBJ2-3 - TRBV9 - TGTGCCAGCAGCACCCGGACAGGCACAGATACGCAGTATTTT CASSTRTGTDTQYF
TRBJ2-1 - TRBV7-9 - TGTGCCAGCAGCTTAGGGACAGTTAACAATGAGCAGTTCTTC CASSLGTVNNEQFF
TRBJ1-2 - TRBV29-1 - TGCAGCGTGGGCTCTGACTATGGCTACACCTTC CSVGSDYGYTF
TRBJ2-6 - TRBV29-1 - TGCAGCGTAGGGACTCAAACCAACTCTGGGGCCAACGTCCTGACTTTC CSVGTQTNSGANVLTF
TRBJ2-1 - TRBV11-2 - TGTGCCAGCCGTTGGGGCCGGGCCCGAGTGGGTGAGCAGTTCTTC CASRWGRARVGEQFF
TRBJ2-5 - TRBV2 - TGTGCCAGCAGGAGATCCGGGACCGGCGTGTCGACCCAGTACTTC CASRRSGTGVSTQYF
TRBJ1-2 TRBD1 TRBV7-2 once TGTGCCAGCAGCATCGCCGAGGGGGCGCATGGCTACACCTTC CASSIAEGAHGYTF
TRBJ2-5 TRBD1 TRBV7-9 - TGTGCCAGCAGGTTTGACAGGGAAAACCAAGAGACCCAGTACTTC CASRFDRENQETQYF
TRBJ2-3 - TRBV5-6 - TGTGCCAGCAGCTTGTACTACACAGATACGCAGTATTTT CASSLYYTDTQYF
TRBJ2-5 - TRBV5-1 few TGCGCCAGCAGCTTGGGCCAAGAGACCCAGTACTTC CASSLGQETQYF
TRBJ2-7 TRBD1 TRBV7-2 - TGTGCCAGCAGCTTAGGGGCTTGGACAGGGACACCCTACGAGCAGTACTTC CASSLGAWTGTPYEQYF
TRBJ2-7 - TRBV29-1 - TGCAGCGCTGACGTTCCGGGACTGCCTTACGAGCAGTACTTC CSADVPGLPYEQYF
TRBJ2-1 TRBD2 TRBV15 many TGTGCCACCAGCAGAGCGTTAGCGGGGGGGCAAGGCGAGCAGTTCTTC CATSRALAGGQGEQFF
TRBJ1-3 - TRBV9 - TGTGCCAGCAGCGGAGGGACATCTGGAAACACCATATATTTT CASSGGTSGNTIYF
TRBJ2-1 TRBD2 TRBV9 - TGTGCCAGCAGCGTAGATGTAGCGGGAGGATTCTACAATGAGCAGTTCTTC CASSVDVAGGFYNEQFF
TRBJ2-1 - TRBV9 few TGTGCCAGCAGCGTATTGTCGCGATATAATGAGCAGTTCTTC CASSVLSRYNEQFF
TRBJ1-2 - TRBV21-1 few TGTGCCAGCAGCGGACAGAGAAGGGATAACTATGGCTACACCTTC CASSGQRRDNYGYTF
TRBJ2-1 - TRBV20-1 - TGCAGTGCACCGTCCGGGATTCTGCAGTTCTTC CSAPSGILQFF